This is a list of T cell receptor beta chains from one sample in a study of cytomegalovirus exposure and HLA in healthy donors. Only in-frame clones appear in the TCRdb table, and some are missing; sequencing was by immunoSEQ multiplex PCR. The sample has approximately 75,000 clones. The specimen sequenced was PBMCs. The receptors derive from a man aged 35 to 55 in good health and CMV-seronegative. CDR3s include the opening cysteine and the closing phenylalanine or tryptophan. A D gene is named only where the DNA matches it firmly.

j_gene: TRBJ1-1
v_gene: TRBV6-4
d_gene: TRBD1
CDR3nt: TGTGCCAGCAGTGACCCCACTTTGGGACAGCTGAACACTGAAGCTTTCTTT
CDR3aa: CASSDPTLGQLNTEAFF

j_gene: TRBJ2-1
v_gene: TRBV28
d_gene: TRBD2
CDR3nt: TGTGCCAGCAGTGACCCCTTTCTGACTAGCGGTTCATACAATGAGCAGTTCTTC
CDR3aa: CASSDPFLTSGSYNEQFF

j_gene: TRBJ2-7
v_gene: TRBV10-3
d_gene: TRBD1
CDR3nt: TGTGCCATCAGTGAGTGGGGACAGGGGAGCTACGAGCAGTACTTC
CDR3aa: CAISEWGQGSYEQYF

j_gene: TRBJ2-7
v_gene: TRBV2
d_gene: TRBD2
CDR3nt: TGTGCCAGCAGTCGGGGGGCCTACGAGCAGTACTTC
CDR3aa: CASSRGAYEQYF

j_gene: TRBJ1-2
v_gene: TRBV27
d_gene: .
CDR3nt: TGTGCCAGCAGATCTACAGGGTATATGACCTATGGCTACACCTTC
CDR3aa: CASRSTGYMTYGYTF

j_gene: TRBJ2-1
v_gene: TRBV7-7
d_gene: .
CDR3nt: TGTGCTAGCAGCTTAACAGGGTCCTACAATGAGCAGTTCTTC
CDR3aa: CASSLTGSYNEQFF

j_gene: TRBJ2-7
v_gene: TRBV2
d_gene: TRBD2
CDR3nt: TGTGCCAGCAGTGACCCGGGACTAGAATACGAGCAGTACTTC
CDR3aa: CASSDPGLEYEQYF

j_gene: TRBJ1-1
v_gene: TRBV11-2
d_gene: .
CDR3nt: TGTGCCAGCAGCTTAGTCGGGGACACTGAAGCTTTCTTT
CDR3aa: CASSLVGDTEAFF

j_gene: TRBJ2-7
v_gene: TRBV19
d_gene: TRBD1
CDR3nt: TGTGCCAGTAGTACAGGACAGGATTACTACGAGCAGTACTTC
CDR3aa: CASSTGQDYYEQYF

j_gene: TRBJ1-5
v_gene: TRBV19
d_gene: .
CDR3nt: TGTGCCAGTAGTATAGTACAGAGCAATCAGCCCCAGCATTTT
CDR3aa: CASSIVQSNQPQHF